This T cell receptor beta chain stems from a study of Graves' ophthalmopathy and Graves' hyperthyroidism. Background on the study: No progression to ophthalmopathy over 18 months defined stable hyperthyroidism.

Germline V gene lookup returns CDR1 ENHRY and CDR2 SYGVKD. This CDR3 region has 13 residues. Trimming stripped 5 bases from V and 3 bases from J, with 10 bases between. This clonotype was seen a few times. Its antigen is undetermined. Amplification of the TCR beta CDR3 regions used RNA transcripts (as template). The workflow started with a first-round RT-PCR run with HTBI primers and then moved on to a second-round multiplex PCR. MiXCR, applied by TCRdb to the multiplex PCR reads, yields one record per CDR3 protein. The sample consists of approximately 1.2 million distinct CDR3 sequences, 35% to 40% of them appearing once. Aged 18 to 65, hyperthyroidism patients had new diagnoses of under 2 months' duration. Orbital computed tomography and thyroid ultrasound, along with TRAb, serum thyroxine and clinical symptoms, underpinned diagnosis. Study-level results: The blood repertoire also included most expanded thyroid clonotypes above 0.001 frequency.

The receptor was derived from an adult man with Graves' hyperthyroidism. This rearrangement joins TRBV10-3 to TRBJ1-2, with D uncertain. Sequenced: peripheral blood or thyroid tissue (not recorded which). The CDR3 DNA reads TGTGCCATCAGTCGGGAGGAGGACTATGGCTACACCTTC. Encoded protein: CAISREEDYGYTF.